Listed here are 24 T cell receptor beta chains from one sample, sequenced in a study of cytomegalovirus exposure and HLA in healthy donors. Use of 60 Vbeta and 13 Jbeta primers characterized the PCR. This table comes from immunoSEQ multiplex PCR, and its TCRdb copy is limited to in-frame clones, with some not included. The sample has under 150,000 clones, less than 85% seen once; the top ten hold over 8.5%. Sequences were obtained from PBMCs. The receptors were gathered from a woman aged 50 to 65 in good health and CMV-seropositive.

V usage is TRBV19 and J usage is TRBJ2-2; 8 bases align to TRBD2. V lost 6 bases to trimming and J lost 7 bases; unmatched junction nucleotides: 7. This CDR3 spans 14 amino acids. Germline assignment: CDR1 LNHDA and CDR2 SQIVND (reference sequence). CDR3 nucleotides: TGTGCCAGTAGAGGGACTAGTCCGGACGGGGAGCTGTTTTTT. Residues: CASRGTSPDGELFF.

The V and J genes are TRBV4-2 and TRBJ2-3; 10 bases align to TRBD2. The CDR3 totals 19 residues. V was clipped by 5 bases and J by 0 bases; unmatched bases: 14. Per germline, CDR1 LGHNA and CDR2 YNFKEQ. Here the CDR3 reads CASSLEVASGGPSTDTQYF. In DNA, the CDR3 is TGTGCCAGCAGCTTGGAAGTGGCTAGCGGGGGCCCTAGCACAGATACGCAGTATTTT.

V gene TRBV11-2 combines with J gene TRBJ1-2, with 8 bases matching TRBD1. V gave up 2 bases and J gave up 2 bases; unmatched junction bases: 10. CDR1 and CDR2 (germline): SGHAT, FQNNGV. The CDR3 loop spans 17 amino acids. In DNA, the CDR3 is TGTGCCAGCAGCTTATCCCCTCCGACAGGGGCGAACTATGGCTACACCTTC. Its protein product is CASSLSPPTGANYGYTF.

V is TRBV30 and J is TRBJ2-7, with 9 bases that match TRBD1. The junction had 8 bases not matched to a gene; V was cut back by 8 bases and J by 6 bases. Germline V lookup: CDR1 GTSNPN, CDR2 SVGIG (reference sequence). The CDR3 spans 12 residues. Here the CDR3 DNA reads TGTGCCGGGGGACAGGGAGGGGGCGAGCAGTACTTC. Encoded protein: CAGGQGGGEQYF.

The V gene is TRBV5-1, the J gene TRBJ2-7; 14 positions match TRBD2. This CDR3 comprises 16 residues. Germline V CDR1 and CDR2: SGHRS, YFSETQ. With 3 bases clipped from V and 0 bases from J, the junction kept 2 bases outside the gene matches. For the CDR3, the DNA is TGCGCCAGCAGCTGGGGGACTAGCGGGGGCTCCTACGAGCAGTACTTC. Protein sequence: CASSWGTSGGSYEQYF.

The rearrangement uses TRBV21-1 and TRBJ1-5; the tabulated D call, TRBD1, remains unverified against the DNA. TRBV21-1 is shown as a pseudogene. This CDR3 comprises 17 residues. The CDR3 sequence is CASSKPDRGLSNQPQHF. In DNA, the CDR3 is TGTGCCAGCAGCAAACCCGACAGGGGGTTGAGCAATCAGCCCCAGCATTTT.

J is TRBJ1-3 and V is TRBV29-1; D is ambiguous. This CDR3 has 11 amino acids. Trimming cost V 7 bases and J 3 bases, with 7 bases left between them. CDR1 SQVTM and CDR2 ANQGSEA come from the germline V gene. The CDR3 here is CSARDGNTIYF. For the CDR3, the DNA is TGCAGCGCCCGAGATGGAAACACCATATATTTT.

This clone was observed a single time. The CDR3 protein is CASSVGGAYEQYF. CDR3 in DNA: TGTGCCAGCAGCGTCGGGGGGGCCTACGAGCAGTACTTC. The chain combines TRBV19 with TRBJ2-7; 8 positions agree with TRBD2. V lost 9 bases to trimming and J lost 2 bases; unmatched junction nucleotides: 6. Germline V gives CDR1 LNHDA, CDR2 SQIVND (reference sequence). This CDR3 is built from 13 residues.

A remark on this clone: Other DNA sequences in this specimen translate into the identical CDR3. This chain uses TRBV20-1 with TRBJ2-5, with a weak D call TRBD2 (6 bases). Germline CDR1 reads DFQATT; CDR2 reads SNEGSKA (reference sequence). The CDR3 has 11 amino acids. Trimming cost V 6 bases and J 5 bases, with 10 bases left between them. The CDR3 region has the DNA TGCAGTGCGGCCCGGGGGGAGACCCAGTACTTC. This translates into CSAARGETQYF.

The J gene is TRBJ1-3, the V gene TRBV9; perhaps TRBD1 as D (6 bases). CDR3 length: 18 amino acids. Germline-derived CDR1 and CDR2 are SGDLS and YYNGEE. V was pared by 4 bases and J by 0 bases, with 20 bases between. The CDR3, as DNA: TGTGCCAGCAGCACCCCCGGGACAACACTTTCCTCTGGAAACACCATATATTTT. It codes for CASSTPGTTLSSGNTIYF. Full variable domain (outside the CDR3, taken from reference TRBV9 and TRBJ1-3): DSGVTQTPKHLITATGQRVTLRCSPRSGDLSVYWYQQSLDQGLQFLIQYYNGEERAKGNILERFSAQQFPDLHSELNLSSLELGDSALYFCASSTPGTTLSSGNTIYFGEGSWLTVV.

This chain uses TRBV11-1 with TRBJ2-1; perhaps TRBD1 as D (5 bases). The length of the CDR3 is 14 residues. CDR1 SGHAT and CDR2 FQDESV come from the germline V gene (reference sequence). V shed 3 bases and J shed 7 bases, with 13 bases lying between them. The CDR3 loop is CASSFDSHGNEQFF. For the CDR3, the DNA is TGTGCCAGCAGCTTCGACAGCCACGGGAATGAGCAGTTCTTC.

This clone has just one count. The rearrangement uses TRBV6-1 and TRBJ2-7, with D uncertain. Trimming removed 5 bases from V and 6 bases from J, with 11 bases in between. CDR3 size: 12 residues. CDR1 and CDR2 from the germline V gene are MNHNS and SASEGT. CDR3 sequence: CASSWQRPEQYF. The CDR3 DNA sequence: TGTGCCAGCAGTTGGCAGCGTCCCGAGCAGTACTTC.

The chain has TRBV5-1 and TRBJ1-3, with TRBD1 as a possible D gene (6 bases). Germline lookup yields CDR1 SGHRS and CDR2 YFSETQ. The length of the CDR3 is 15 residues. Trimming cost V 5 bases and J 1 base, with 13 bases left between them. For the CDR3, the DNA is TGCGCCAGCAGTTGGGGGCCAGGGTCTGGAAACACCATATATTTT. Amino acid sequence: CASSWGPGSGNTIYF.

V is TRBV10-3 and J is TRBJ2-2; a weak D match, TRBD1 (5 bases). The CDR3 covers 14 residues. Trimming removed 3 bases at V and 3 bases at J, with 8 bases between. The germline gives CDR1 ENHRY, CDR2 SYGVKD. CDR3 nucleotides: TGTGCCATCAGTGAAACAGGTTACACCGGGGAGCTGTTTTTT. Its translation: CAISETGYTGELFF.

The chain recombines TRBV18 with TRBJ1-5, with unresolved D. The CDR3 is made up of 12 amino acids. Per the germline V gene, CDR1 is KGHSH and CDR2 is LQKENI. V gave up 6 bases and J gave up 9 bases, with 12 bases separating them. Here the CDR3 reads CASSPQTGPQHF. CDR3 sequence (DNA): TGTGCCAGCTCGCCTCAGACGGGGCCCCAGCATTTT.

The chain recombines TRBV30 with TRBJ2-7; D possibly corresponds to TRBD2 (6 bases). The CDR3 extends over 13 amino acids. V dropped 0 bases and J dropped 7 bases, with 13 bases sitting between them. Germline V lookup: CDR1 GTSNPN, CDR2 SVGIG (reference sequence). This CDR3 reads CAWSVGGSGEQYF. CDR3 nucleotides: TGTGCCTGGAGTGTTGGGGGGTCGGGGGAGCAGTACTTC.

This rearrangement joins TRBV6-6 to TRBJ2-7; D perhaps matches TRBD2 (5 bases). Germline V lookup: CDR1 MNHNY, CDR2 SVGAGI (reference sequence). Trimming took 2 bases from V and 0 from J, leaving 8 bases between them. CDR3 length equals 14 residues. CDR3 region: CASSYVRGSYEQYF. CDR3 nucleotide sequence: TGTGCCAGCAGTTACGTCCGGGGCTCCTACGAGCAGTACTTC.

The gene calls are TRBV2 and TRBJ2-5; TRBD1 aligns across 7 bases. The CDR3 totals 13 residues. V dropped 7 bases and J dropped 1; count of bases not matched to a gene: 3. Per germline, CDR1 SNHLY and CDR2 FYNNEI. The DNA of the CDR3 is TGTGCCAGCACCGGACAGGTCCAAGAGACCCAGTACTTC. Translated, it gives CASTGQVQETQYF.

V is TRBV6-5 and J is TRBJ1-3; D is undetermined. V was shortened by 4 bases and J by 2 bases, with 6 bases between the two germline ends. There are 13 residues in the CDR3. From germline, CDR1 is MNHEY and CDR2 SVGAGI. CDR3 bases: TGTGCCAGCAGTTTCGAGCCTGGAAACACCATATATTTT. This encodes CASSFEPGNTIYF.

This chain connects TRBV5-5 to TRBJ1-1; D uncertain. CDR3 length: 13 amino acids. V was cut by 5 bases and J by 1 base, with 9 bases left in between. Germline V gene lookup returns CDR1 SGHKS and CDR2 YYEKEE (reference sequence). CDR3 region: CASSLPPNTEAFF. In DNA, the CDR3 is TGTGCCAGCAGTCTACCACCGAACACTGAAGCTTTCTTT.

The V gene is TRBV7-3, the J gene TRBJ1-6; no definite D call. V lost 4 bases and J lost 4, with 11 bases in between. Germline V gene lookup returns CDR1 SGHTA and CDR2 FQGTGA. This CDR3 comprises 15 residues. The CDR3 sequence is CASSSGAPYNSPLHF. The CDR3 bases are TGTGCCAGCAGCTCGGGAGCGCCTTATAATTCACCCCTCCACTTT.

This clone was found once. V usage is TRBV2 and J usage is TRBJ2-1; 10 bases line up with TRBD2. From germline, CDR1 is SNHLY and CDR2 FYNNEI. J gave up 13 bases and V 6 bases, and 6 bases lay outside the gene matches. CDR3 length: 12 amino acids. The CDR3 reads CASRASGGGQFF. The CDR3 coding sequence is TGTGCCAGCAGGGCTAGCGGGGGTGGACAGTTCTTC.

In its sample, this clone was seen a few times. V gene TRBV6-5 combines with J gene TRBJ2-7; 9 positions match TRBD1. Trimming took 7 bases from V and 7 from J; bases not matched to a gene: 11. CDR1 is MNHEY and CDR2 is SVGAGI in the germline V gene. This CDR3 comprises 14 residues. In DNA form, the CDR3 reads TGTGCCAGCAATAGGGACAGGGCCCTTGGAGAGCAGTACTTC. This gives the protein CASNRDRALGEQYF.

This rearrangement joins TRBV9 to TRBJ1-1; D is possibly TRBD1 (5 bases). Germline V gives CDR1 SGDLS, CDR2 YYNGEE. This CDR3 spans 15 amino acids. Deletions cut 0 bases from V and 3 bases from J, with 12 bases between. In DNA, the CDR3 is TGTGCCAGCAGCGTAGGTGGCAGGGTTGACACTGAAGCTTTCTTT. Translating gives CASSVGGRVDTEAFF.